This T cell receptor (beta chain) stems from a study of beta chain features in type 1 diabetes. Findings and caveats of the study: Moderate but significant shortening of TCRB CDR3s was recorded in all four CD4+ subsets from Type 1 diabetes patients. Within patients, naive, central memory and Treg TCRB repertoires seemed more similar than within healthy donors.

Concerning this clone: Its antigen is undetermined.

The CDR3 spans 14 residues. Trimming stripped 4 bases from V and 0 bases from J, with 12 bases between. The V gene's germline CDR1 is SQVTM and CDR2 ANQGSEA. Expressed TCRB transcripts were sequenced because the entire RNA isolate underwent reverse transcription. Only in-frame clones appear in the TCRdb table, and some are missing; sequencing was by immunoSEQ multiplex PCR. The table includes about 340,000 clones, 13% detected once. The sequenced material came from naive CD4+ T cells from blood. The sequence was obtained from a woman younger than 30 with type 1 diabetes. This sequence joins TRBV29-1 and TRBJ2-5; D not resolved. The CDR3 nucleotides are TGCAGCGTTGCCAGGTGGCCGCACCAAGAGACCCAGTACTTC. Translation gives CSVARWPHQETQYF.